This entry lists 20 T cell receptor beta chains sequenced from one sample in a study of T cell responses to AZD1222 COVID-19 vaccine. Sequenced by immunoSEQ multiplex PCR; TCRdb stores in-frame clones only, minus some. The table shows under 150,000 clones, with roughly 88% occurring only once. Sequenced material: peripheral blood, taken 28 days after the second AZD1222 dose. Every receptor here comes from an adult who received the AZD1222 COVID-19 vaccine.

This clone is a singleton in its sample. This chain joins TRBV2 and TRBJ1-5; no clear D. This CDR3 contains 15 residues. Per germline, CDR1 SNHLY and CDR2 FYNNEI. Trimming removed 3 bases at V and 1 base at J, with 10 bases between. The DNA for the CDR3 is TGTGCCAGCAGTGACAAGGGCAGGAGCAATCAGCCCCAGCATTTT. Protein sequence: CASSDKGRSNQPQHF.

This clone was detected only a few times. The chain is built from TRBV5-4 and TRBJ2-5; D unresolved. V lost 1 base to trimming and J lost 2 bases, with 3 bases between them. The CDR3 consists of 12 residues. CDR1 is SGHNT, CDR2 YYREEE, per germline (reference sequence). DNA for the CDR3: TGTGCCAGCAGCTTGCCTCAAGAGACCCAGTACTTC. Its translation is CASSLPQETQYF.

V gene TRBV6-5 combines with J gene TRBJ1-5; the D gene is possibly TRBD1 (6 bases). Germline loops: CDR1 MNHEY, CDR2 SVGAGI. The CDR3 sequence is 15 residues long. Trimming removed 5 bases at V and 0 bases at J, with 11 bases between. The CDR3 sequence is CASSPRQVSNQPQHF. The CDR3 DNA follows: TGTGCCAGCAGTCCGAGACAGGTTAGCAATCAGCCCCAGCATTTT.

The V call is TRBV19, the J call TRBJ1-3; tentatively, D is TRBD1 (6 bases). Germline V gene data show CDR1 as LNHDA and CDR2 as SQIVND (reference sequence). The V and J ends lost 4 bases and 4 bases respectively, with 14 bases between them. This CDR3 has 15 amino acids. The CDR3 coding sequence is TGTGCCAGTAGTAATTCCCCAGGGGAAGGAAACACCATATATTTT. Protein: CASSNSPGEGNTIYF.

The chain joins TRBV2 to TRBJ1-2; 8 bases map to TRBD1. V trimming: 7 bases; J trimming: 4 bases; junction bases outside the gene matches: 5. The CDR3 is 13 amino acids. In germline, CDR1 is SNHLY, CDR2 FYNNEI. In DNA, the CDR3 is TGTGCCAGCATTCGCGGACAGGGCTATGGCTACACCTTC. Protein: CASIRGQGYGYTF.

This sequence joins TRBV11-2 and TRBJ1-5; a weak D match, TRBD1 (5 bases). CDR3 size: 15 residues. Germline V gene sequence: CDR1 SGHAT, CDR2 FQNNGV. Trimming pared 2 bases from V and 2 bases from J, leaving 10 bases between. CDR3 DNA sequence: TGTGCCAGCAGCTTAAACCAGGGCGGCAATCAGCCCCAGCATTTT. This encodes CASSLNQGGNQPQHF.

The chain joins TRBV30 to TRBJ2-1, with 9 bases that match TRBD2. V trimming: 3 bases; J trimming: 4 bases; junction bases outside the gene matches: 4. CDR3 size: 14 residues. The V gene's germline CDR1 is GTSNPN and CDR2 SVGIG (reference sequence). The CDR3 loop is CAWRSLAGYNEQFF. The DNA of the CDR3 is TGTGCCTGGAGGAGCCTAGCGGGGTACAATGAGCAGTTCTTC.

This chain uses TRBV5-1 with TRBJ1-3; D is unclear. Germline CDR1 and CDR2: SGHRS and YFSETQ. V dropped 0 bases and J dropped 2 bases, with 6 bases sitting between them. The CDR3 contains 14 residues. The CDR3 nucleotides are TGCGCCAGCAGCTTGGCGGGGACTGGAAACACCATATATTTT. Translated: CASSLAGTGNTIYF.

The chain couples TRBV18 to TRBJ2-1; 8 bases line up with TRBD2. This CDR3 spans 17 amino acids. The ends lost 3 bases at V and 1 base at J; junction bases unmatched: 8. Per germline, CDR1 KGHSH and CDR2 LQKENI. CDR3 residues: CASSPPGSGGSYNEQFF. The CDR3 nucleotides are TGTGCCAGCTCACCCCCGGGGAGCGGGGGATCCTACAATGAGCAGTTCTTC.

This clone came up once. This rearrangement joins TRBV2 to TRBJ1-5, with D perhaps TRBD1 (5 bases). This CDR3 spans 13 amino acids. Per the germline V gene, CDR1 is SNHLY and CDR2 is FYNNEI. V was cut by 6 bases and J by 6 bases, with 12 bases left in between. The CDR3 sequence: CASRGPVGQPQHF. In DNA, the CDR3 is TGTGCCAGCAGGGGACCGGTGGGTCAGCCCCAGCATTTT. Together with reference TRBV2 and TRBJ1-5, the CDR3 gives the full variable domain: EPEVTQTPSHQVTQMGQEVILRCVPISNHLYFYWYRQILGQKVEFLVSFYNNEISEKSEIFDDQFSVERPDGSNFTLKIRSTKLEDSAMYFCASRGPVGQPQHFGDGTRLSIL.

In its sample, this clone was seen once. V is TRBV6-5 and J is TRBJ1-1; D perhaps matches TRBD1 (6 bases). Germline loops: CDR1 MNHEY, CDR2 SVGAGI. V lost 6 bases, J lost 3 bases, and 11 bases lay in between. The CDR3 is 13 amino acids. The CDR3 DNA reads as TGTGCCAGCAGCCGGGGGGCCGACACTGAAGCTTTCTTT. Its translation is CASSRGADTEAFF.

This clone was detected once. The chain links TRBV9 to TRBJ1-3; 7 nucleotides line up with TRBD1. CDR1 SGDLS and CDR2 YYNGEE come from the germline V gene. The CDR3 loop spans 17 amino acids. After removal of 0 bases from V and 1 base from J, the junction contained 7 bases not matched to a gene. CDR3 residues: CASSVVDRVVSGNTIYF. The CDR3, as DNA: TGTGCCAGCAGCGTAGTTGACAGGGTTGTTTCTGGAAACACCATATATTTT.

The chain links TRBV11-1 to TRBJ2-4; TRBD2 might be the D (5 bases). The CDR3 has 14 amino acids. Per germline, CDR1 SGHAT and CDR2 FQDESV (reference sequence). Trimming left V 8 bases short and J 1 base short, with 12 bases between. The CDR3 sequence is CASGSRRAKNIQYF. Here the CDR3 DNA reads TGTGCCAGCGGCAGCAGGAGGGCCAAAAACATTCAGTACTTC.

The chain joins TRBV7-9 to TRBJ2-7; D is possibly TRBD1 (6 bases). Germline lookup yields CDR1 SEHNR and CDR2 FQNEAQ (reference sequence). The CDR3 covers 12 residues. The V end was cut by 4 bases, the J end by 5 bases, with 9 bases between. CDR3 sequence reads: CASSSQGNEQYF. The DNA for the CDR3 is TGTGCCAGCAGCTCACAGGGTAACGAGCAGTACTTC.

This rearrangement joins TRBV5-1 to TRBJ2-7, with 9 bases lining up with TRBD1. V trimming: 0 bases; J trimming: 3 bases; junction bases outside the gene matches: 7. The CDR3 loop spans 16 amino acids. The germline V gene encodes CDR1 SGHRS and CDR2 YFSETQ. CDR3: CASSLVFGTGLYEQYF. The CDR3 coding sequence is TGCGCCAGCAGCTTGGTATTCGGGACAGGGCTCTACGAGCAGTACTTC.

This chain links TRBV2 with TRBJ2-7; D not certain. The CDR3 length is 13 residues. The germline V gene has CDR1 SNHLY and CDR2 FYNNEI. Trimming cost V 10 bases and J 6 bases, with 19 bases left between them. DNA of the CDR3: TGTGCCACCGCTAACCGGAAAGGTCTCGAGCAGTACTTC. This translates into CATANRKGLEQYF.

The V gene is TRBV20-1, the J gene TRBJ1-1; no clear D. The CDR3 runs 9 residues. Germline CDR1 and CDR2: DFQATT and SNEGSKA (reference sequence). The V and J ends lost 0 bases and 7 bases respectively, with 0 bases between them. CDR3 residues: CSARDEAFF. For the CDR3, the DNA is TGCAGTGCTAGAGATGAAGCTTTCTTT.

V usage is TRBV6-2 or TRBV6-3 and J usage is TRBJ1-1; a possible D gene is TRBD1 (5 bases). Trimming removed 4 bases at V and 2 bases at J, with 11 bases between. The CDR3 length is 14 residues. Germline-derived CDR1 and CDR2 are MNHEY and SVGEGT. The chain's CDR3 is CASSSGDLNTEAFF. Written as DNA, the CDR3 is TGTGCCAGCAGTTCCGGGGACCTCAACACTGAAGCTTTCTTT.

The chain links TRBV6-5 to TRBJ1-6; no reliable D call. CDR1 and CDR2 from the germline V gene are MNHEY and SVGAGI. This CDR3 has 13 amino acids. V was pared by 7 bases and J by 10 bases, with 14 bases between. The CDR3 here is CASTLDLWSPLHF. CDR3 DNA sequence: TGTGCCAGCACCCTGGACTTGTGGTCACCCCTCCACTTT.

This sequence joins TRBV6-5 and TRBJ2-7; 8 bases agree with TRBD2. Looked up from germline, CDR1 is MNHEY and CDR2 is SVGAGI. With 0 bases clipped from V and 1 base from J, the junction kept 5 bases outside the gene matches. The CDR3 runs 16 residues. CDR3 in amino acids: CASSYSSSGLSYEQYF. DNA for the CDR3: TGTGCCAGCAGTTACTCGTCTAGCGGGTTATCCTACGAGCAGTACTTC.